A selection of T cell receptor beta chains follows, all from one sample in a study of cytomegalovirus exposure and HLA in healthy donors. The assay was immunoSEQ multiplex PCR, and TCRdb's table has in-frame clones only and misses some. The data show under 200,000 clones, 75% to 90% seen once. Sequenced material: PBMCs. The origin of the receptors is a young woman in good health and CMV-seronegative. CDR3s include the opening cysteine and the closing phenylalanine or tryptophan. The order of the fields is J gene, clone size, D gene, V gene, CDR3 DNA, CDR3 protein. The D gene is left open where the match is weak. Where a row states a size, it is once, few, many or the class of an expanded clone; other rows omit it.

TRBJ1-1 | NA | NA | TRBV7-9 | TGTGCCAGCAGCTTAAACCCACTTCGGACTGAAGCTTTCTTT | CASSLNPLRTEAFF
TRBJ1-1 | NA | TRBD1 | TRBV5-6 | TGTGCCAGCAGTTCGACAGGGGGGACTGAAGCTTTCTTT | CASSSTGGTEAFF
TRBJ2-7 | NA | NA | TRBV29-1 | TGCAGCGTTAGTTTCAGGGCCGACGAGCAGTACTTC | CSVSFRADEQYF
TRBJ2-2 | NA | TRBD2 | TRBV28 | TGTGCCAGCAGATCTACTAGCGGGAGGCAGAACGGGGAGCTGTTTTTT | CASRSTSGRQNGELFF
TRBJ1-5 | few | NA | TRBV28 | TGTGCCAGTTTCAGGGGAGGGCAGCCCCAGCATTTT | CASFRGGQPQHF
TRBJ1-6 | NA | NA | TRBV5-6 | TGTGCCAGCAGCTTGCTAGGGGCGCCCTATAATTCACCCCTCCACTTT | CASSLLGAPYNSPLHF
TRBJ1-5 | NA | NA | TRBV19 | TGTGCCAGTAGTGGGGGGTTTGGGAGCAATCAGCCCCAGCATTTT | CASSGGFGSNQPQHF
TRBJ2-4 | once | TRBD1 | TRBV5-1 | TGCGCCAGCAGCTTGGTCTGGGACAGGGGGCCGGGAAACATTCAGTACTTC | CASSLVWDRGPGNIQYF
TRBJ1-6 | NA | NA | TRBV7-2 | TGTGCCAGCAGCCTCGACAGCAAGATATGGGGTCCCCTCCACTTT | CASSLDSKIWGPLHF
TRBJ2-7 | NA | TRBD2 | TRBV6-1 | TGTGCCACAAAAACCGGACTAGCGGGGGCATACGAGCAGTACTTC | CATKTGLAGAYEQYF
TRBJ2-5 | NA | NA | TRBV7-9 | TGTGCCAGCAGCTACCCTCCAGACCGACAGAACCAAGAGACCCAGTACTTC | CASSYPPDRQNQETQYF
TRBJ2-3 | NA | NA | TRBV27 | TGTGCCAGCAGCGTCACAAAGATCATGACAGGACTGAGCACAGATACGCAGTATTTT | CASSVTKIMTGLSTDTQYF
TRBJ1-1 | NA | NA | TRBV6-1 | TGTGCCAGCAGCTACCCGGGACACTCAGCTTTCTTT | CASSYPGHSAFF
TRBJ2-6 | NA | NA | TRBV2 | TGTGCCAGCAGCTACGAGGGTGGGGGGAGCTCTGGGGCCAACGTCCTGACTTTC | CASSYEGGGSSGANVLTF
TRBJ1-5 | NA | NA | TRBV19 | TGTGCCAGTAGTATTGGTCCGTGGGGGGTAAATCAGCCCCAGCATTTT | CASSIGPWGVNQPQHF
TRBJ2-7 | NA | TRBD2 | TRBV5-1 | TGCGCCAGCAGCTTGGAGCGGGAGGGGGGCTACGAGCAGTACTTC | CASSLEREGGYEQYF
TRBJ1-1 | few | NA | TRBV2 | TGTGCCAGCAGAGCCAGCGGAATCAACACTGAAGCTTTCTTT | CASRASGINTEAFF
TRBJ1-3 | once | NA | TRBV7-9 | TGTGCCAGCAGCTTCACCCAGGTCTCTGGAAACACCATATATTTT | CASSFTQVSGNTIYF
TRBJ2-7 | NA | TRBD2 | TRBV5-8 | TGTGCCAGCAGCTTGTTTAGCGGGGGGTCCTACGAGCAGTACTTC | CASSLFSGGSYEQYF
TRBJ2-1 | NA | NA | TRBV27 | TGTGCCAGCAGTTTAAGCGGAATAGCTTCCTACAATGAGCAGTTCTTC | CASSLSGIASYNEQFF
TRBJ2-7 | NA | NA | TRBV9 | TGTGCCAGCAGCGTAGGGGTATGGGACGGGAGTCCCTACGAGCAGTACTTC | CASSVGVWDGSPYEQYF
TRBJ2-1 | NA | TRBD2 | TRBV27 | TGTGCCAGCAGGGGGACTAGCGGATACAATGAGCAGTTCTTC | CASRGTSGYNEQFF
TRBJ2-5 | NA | NA | TRBV7-4 | TGTGCCAGCAGTCCAAAGGGTTCGACAGCCCAAGAGACCCAGTACTTC | CASSPKGSTAQETQYF
TRBJ2-7 | NA | NA | TRBV7-9 | TGTGCCAGCAGCTTGTTACTCTCCTACGAGCAGTACTTC | CASSLLLSYEQYF
TRBJ2-6 | NA | NA | TRBV5-5 | TGTGCCAGCAGCCCACAGGGAAGGACCAACGTCCTGACTTTC | CASSPQGRTNVLTF
TRBJ2-7 | NA | NA | TRBV11-1 | TGTGCCAGCAGCCAACAGCCACCAGGTAACTCCTACGAGCAGTACTTC | CASSQQPPGNSYEQYF
TRBJ2-5 | NA | NA | TRBV5-1 | TGCGCCAGCAGCTTGGCGGAGGGATTGGAGACCCAGTACTTC | CASSLAEGLETQYF
TRBJ1-2 | NA | NA | TRBV6-5 | TGTGCCAGCAGTTTAGACAGGAACTATGGCTACACCTTC | CASSLDRNYGYTF
TRBJ2-7 | NA | TRBD1 | TRBV11-2 | TGTGCCAGCAGCCCCGGGACAGCCTACGAGCAGTACTTC | CASSPGTAYEQYF
TRBJ2-1 | once | TRBD2 | TRBV28 | TGTGCCAGCAGTCAGGGAGCGGGGGGGAGCTCCTACAATGAGCAGTTCTTC | CASSQGAGGSSYNEQFF
TRBJ1-1 | NA | NA | TRBV28 | TGTGCCAGCAGTCCCGACTGGAACACTGAAGCTTTCTTT | CASSPDWNTEAFF
TRBJ2-2 | NA | NA | TRBV7-2 | TGTGCCAGCAGCTCCAGAGGGGGGGGGCACACCGGGGAGCTGTTTTTT | CASSSRGGGHTGELFF
TRBJ1-1 | NA | NA | TRBV6-1 | TGTGCCAGCAGTGAGGTGGGGCGAACTGAAGCTTTCTTT | CASSEVGRTEAFF
TRBJ1-3 | NA | NA | TRBV12-2 | TGTGCAAGTCGCGTCATTACTATCCAAGGACAGGGAAACACCATATATTTT | CASRVITIQGQGNTIYF
TRBJ1-3 | once | NA | TRBV5-4 | TGTGCCAGCAGCCGGGGGGACTCTGGAAACACCATATATTTT | CASSRGDSGNTIYF
TRBJ1-1 | NA | NA | TRBV6-1 | TGTGCCAGCAGCACGGGGGAGTTGAACACTGAAGCTTTCTTT | CASSTGELNTEAFF
TRBJ2-7 | NA | TRBD2 | TRBV5-6 | TGTGCCAGCAGCTTGGGTGGGGGGGGGTCGGGCGAGCAGTACTTC | CASSLGGGGSGEQYF
TRBJ2-7 | NA | NA | TRBV7-8 | TGTGCCAGCAGCTTTTTCAGGGGCCACCTGGACGAGCAGTACTTC | CASSFFRGHLDEQYF
TRBJ1-4 | NA | NA | TRBV19 | TGTGCCAGTAACCCCCCCGGGTTCGAAAAGGGGGAAAAACTGTTTTTT | CASNPPGFEKGEKLFF
TRBJ2-7 | NA | TRBD1 | TRBV7-8 | TGTGCCAGCAGCGCCGGGACAGTTTTTTACGAGCAGTACTTC | CASSAGTVFYEQYF
TRBJ2-7 | NA | NA | TRBV11-3 | TGTGCCAGCAGCTTCGCAGGATTGGGCGAGCAGTACTTC | CASSFAGLGEQYF
TRBJ2-2 | NA | TRBD1 | TRBV9 | TGTGCCAGCAGCGGACTCAGACAGGGCGCCGGGGAGCTGTTTTTT | CASSGLRQGAGELFF
TRBJ1-4 | NA | NA | TRBV28 | TGTGCCAGCTTCCCGGGAAGAAATGAAAAACTGTTTTTT | CASFPGRNEKLFF
TRBJ1-1 | NA | NA | TRBV6-5 | TGTGCCAGCAGTTCACCAGGATCCACTGAAGCTTTCTTT | CASSSPGSTEAFF
TRBJ2-5 | NA | TRBD2 | TRBV7-8 | TGTGCCAGCAGCCCAACGGGACTAGCGGCCGAATGGCAGTACTTC | CASSPTGLAAEWQYF
TRBJ2-7 | NA | NA | TRBV2 | TGTGCCAGCAGTGTCCAGGCCGATCTCGAGCAGTACTTC | CASSVQADLEQYF
TRBJ2-1 | NA | NA | TRBV7-9 | TGTGCCAGCAGCTTAGTATCTCAGGGAGGTGAGCAGTTCTTC | CASSLVSQGGEQFF
TRBJ2-7 | NA | NA | TRBV28 | TGTGCCAGCAGTTTAACTTATGGGGCCCTGGCCTACGAGCAGTACTTC | CASSLTYGALAYEQYF
TRBJ2-5 | NA | TRBD1 | TRBV6-5 | TGTGCCAGCAATCCGACAGGGGGTTCCCAAGAGACCCAGTACTTC | CASNPTGGSQETQYF
TRBJ1-2 | NA | TRBD1 | TRBV7-2 | TGTGCCAGCAGCTTAGTGGTACCGACAGGGGCGGATGGCTACACCTTC | CASSLVVPTGADGYTF
TRBJ2-7 | NA | NA | TRBV7-6 | TGTGCCAGCAGCTTGCGCTTCTCCTACGAGCAGTACTTC | CASSLRFSYEQYF
TRBJ1-4 | NA | TRBD1 | TRBV5-1 | TGCGCCAGCAGCCCTGGACAGGGTGGTGAAAAACTGTTTTTT | CASSPGQGGEKLFF
TRBJ1-1 | NA | NA | TRBV6-5 | TGTGCCAGCAGCCTGACACCGGGACGGGGGACTGAAGCTTTCTTT | CASSLTPGRGTEAFF
TRBJ2-1 | once | TRBD2 | TRBV30 | TGTGCCAGTTCAGCGGGGGGGAACAATGAGCAGTTCTTC | CASSAGGNNEQFF
TRBJ2-7 | NA | NA | TRBV7-9 | TGTGCCAGCAACCTTATTAACACCTACGAGCAGTACTTC | CASNLINTYEQYF
TRBJ2-3 | NA | NA | TRBV6-5 | TGTGCCAGCAGTTACATGGGGGCAAGTGGAGATACGCAGTATTTT | CASSYMGASGDTQYF
TRBJ1-1 | NA | NA | TRBV7-9 | TGTGCCAGCAGCTTATTAGGGGTGAACACTGAAGCTTTCTTT | CASSLLGVNTEAFF